This passage covers 15 T cell receptor beta chains from one sample sequenced in a study of OX40 agonist ivuxolimab in advanced cancers. TCRdb's table, derived via immunoSEQ multiplex PCR, lists solely in-frame clones and lacks some. The repertoire consists of over 15,000 clones, with roughly 86% occurring once and the leading ten covering approximately 68%. The material sequenced was CD4+ or CD8+ T cells sorted from blood, taken in a trial of the OX40 agonist ivuxolimab. Every receptor here comes from an adult with an advanced solid tumor such as melanoma, head and neck, liver or kidney cancer.

In its sample, this clone was seen once. V usage is TRBV2 and J usage is TRBJ2-2; D is unclear. Trimming pared 7 bases from V and 6 bases from J, leaving 12 bases between. Looked up from germline, CDR1 is SNHLY and CDR2 is FYNNEI. The CDR3 consists of 13 residues. The CDR3: CASTEALPGELFF. In nucleotides, the CDR3 is TGTGCCAGCACCGAAGCCCTGCCCGGGGAGCTGTTTTTT. Based on the CDR3 plus reference TRBV2 and TRBJ2-2, the full variable domain is EPEVTQTPSHQVTQMGQEVILRCVPISNHLYFYWYRQILGQKVEFLVSFYNNEISEKSEIFDDQFSVERPDGSNFTLKIRSTKLEDSAMYFCASTEALPGELFFGEGSRLTVL.

The rearrangement links TRBV7-3 to TRBJ1-1, with D possibly being TRBD1 (6 bases). This CDR3 has 15 residues. Germline loops: CDR1 SGHTA, CDR2 FQGTGA. Trimming removed 5 bases from V and 4 bases from J, with 17 bases in between. CDR3 coding DNA: TGTGCCAGCAGCCCCAACCTCGGACAGATCACTGAAGCTTTCTTT. It yields the protein CASSPNLGQITEAFF.

This chain uses TRBV4-3 with TRBJ1-3; no definite D call. V was clipped by 0 bases and J by 2 bases, with 8 bases between them. CDR1 is LGHNA, CDR2 YSLEER, per germline. This CDR3 region has 15 residues. CDR3 residues: CASSQDGRAGNTIYF. The CDR3 DNA reads as TGCGCCAGCAGCCAAGACGGGAGGGCTGGAAACACCATATATTTT.

The J gene is TRBJ1-6, the V gene TRBV7-2; D remains unclear. Germline assignment: CDR1 SGHTA and CDR2 FQGNSA. The ends were cut back, 6 bases at V and 6 bases at J, with 9 bases in the middle. This CDR3 comprises 13 residues. The CDR3 nucleotides are TGTGCCAGCAGTGAGGTTGGTAATTCACCCCTCCACTTT. Residues: CASSEVGNSPLHF.

The chain recombines TRBV6-5 with TRBJ2-1, with D perhaps being TRBD1 or TRBD2 (5 bases each). Between the trimmed V and J ends, which lost 2 bases and 7 bases, there was a span of 15 bases. Looked up from germline, CDR1 is MNHEY and CDR2 is SVGAGI. This CDR3 has 15 amino acids. CDR3 DNA sequence: TGTGCCAGCAGTTACGGGCAGGGAGTAGGGAATGAGCAGTTCTTC. Its translation is CASSYGQGVGNEQFF.

The genes are TRBV5-1 and TRBJ2-5; D gene unclear. The CDR3 runs 16 residues. Germline V lookup: CDR1 SGHRS, CDR2 YFSETQ. Trimming removed 0 bases from V and 1 base from J, with 13 bases in between. The CDR3 loop reads CASSLAGPLIQETQYF. As DNA, the CDR3 is TGCGCCAGCAGCTTGGCTGGGCCACTAATCCAAGAGACCCAGTACTTC.

The rearrangement links TRBV19 to TRBJ2-7, with 8 positions matching TRBD1. Germline CDR1 reads LNHDA; CDR2 reads SQIVND (reference sequence). The J segment lost 4 bases and the V segment lost 5 bases, leaving 7 bases of the junction unmatched. This CDR3 has 14 amino acids. The DNA for the CDR3 is TGTGCCAGTAGTCCCTGGACAGGGTCGTACGAGCAGTACTTC. This sequence encodes CASSPWTGSYEQYF.

The CDR3 DNA is TGTGCCAGCAAAAACCTCCATGTTGAGCAGTTCTTC. This translates into CASKNLHVEQFF. The chain uses TRBV27 and TRBJ2-1; D is uncertain. V dropped 7 bases and J dropped 9 bases, with 13 bases sitting between them. The germline gives CDR1 MNHEY, CDR2 SMNVEV (reference sequence). The CDR3 sequence is 12 residues long.

V usage is TRBV10-3 and J usage is TRBJ2-7, with D possibly being TRBD1 (6 bases). Trimming cost V 4 bases and J 4 bases, with 11 bases left between them. The CDR3 length is 13 residues. CDR1 and CDR2 from the germline V gene are ENHRY and SYGVKD. DNA of the CDR3: TGTGCCATCAGTGCTGGGGGCAATTACGAGCAGTACTTC. It codes for CAISAGGNYEQYF.

In DNA form, the CDR3 reads TGTGCCAGCAGTCCCTCGGGACAGGGTCACGAGCAGTACTTC. As protein: CASSPSGQGHEQYF. The chain joins TRBV16 to TRBJ2-7, with TRBD1 identical over 9 bases. Germline V gene sequence: CDR1 KGHSY, CDR2 FQNENV. With V trimmed by 6 bases and J by 5 bases, 8 bases remained unmatched. This CDR3 has 14 amino acids. Combining the CDR3 with reference TRBV16 and TRBJ2-7 gives the whole variable domain GEEVAQTPKHLVRGEGQKAKLYCAPIKGHSYVFWYQQVLKNEFKFLISFQNENVFDETGMPKERFSAKCLPNSPCSLEIQATKLEDSAVYFCASSPSGQGHEQYFGPGTRLTVT.

The chain is built from TRBV10-1 and TRBJ2-7; 9 bases align to TRBD1. Germline V lookup: CDR1 WNHNN, CDR2 SYGVQD (reference sequence). The V segment lost 3 bases and the J segment 4 bases; nucleotides outside the gene matches: 16. The CDR3 has 18 amino acids. The CDR3 here is CASSDGDRVKLGAYEQYF. Written as DNA, the CDR3 is TGCGCCAGCAGTGATGGGGACAGGGTTAAGTTAGGGGCTTACGAGCAGTACTTC.

The chain combines TRBV29-1 with TRBJ2-7; D remains unclear. Germline V gene lookup returns CDR1 SQVTM and CDR2 ANQGSEA. This CDR3 has 13 amino acids. Trimming pared 4 bases from V and 2 bases from J, leaving 12 bases between. The DNA of the CDR3 is TGCAGCGTTGTAGATAGCCCAGCCTACGAGCAGTACTTC. Translation gives CSVVDSPAYEQYF.

The chain is built from TRBV2 and TRBJ2-7; 7 nucleotides line up with TRBD1. Trimming took 5 bases from V and 4 from J; bases not matched to a gene: 8. CDR1 SNHLY and CDR2 FYNNEI come from the germline V gene. This CDR3 is built from 14 residues. This chain's CDR3 is CASSLAGGRYEQYF. For the CDR3, the DNA is TGTGCCAGCAGTTTGGCAGGGGGACGGTACGAGCAGTACTTC.

The chain uses TRBV27 and TRBJ2-1; D is unresolved. Germline CDR1 is MNHEY and CDR2 is SMNVEV (reference sequence). This CDR3 is built from 11 residues. V was clipped by 1 base and J by 8 bases, with 3 bases between them. The CDR3, as DNA: TGTGCCAGCAGTTTATACGATGAGCAGTTCTTC. This translates into CASSLYDEQFF.

The chain carries TRBV27 and TRBJ1-4; D may be TRBD1 (5 bases). Trimming took 6 bases from V and 1 from J, leaving 15 bases between them. Germline V gene lookup returns CDR1 MNHEY and CDR2 SMNVEV (reference sequence). CDR3 length equals 16 residues. CDR3 in amino acids: CASRNGGGGTNEKLFF. The CDR3 DNA sequence: TGTGCCAGCAGGAACGGGGGTGGGGGAACTAATGAAAAACTGTTTTTT. The full variable domain, in which reference TRBV27 and TRBJ1-4 provide the parts outside the CDR3, is EAQVTQNPRYLITVTGKKLTVTCSQNMNHEYMSWYRQDPGLGLRQIYYSMNVEVTDKGDVPEGYKVSRKEKRNFPLILESPSPNQTSLYFCASRNGGGGTNEKLFFGSGTQLSVL.